The 27 T cell receptor beta chains in this list originate from one sample, sequenced in a study of cytomegalovirus exposure and HLA in healthy donors. The PCR contained 60 Vbeta and 13 Jbeta primers. TCRdb's copy holds only in-frame clones and misses some; the assay was immunoSEQ multiplex PCR. Of about 110,000 clones listed, 60% to 80% are singletons. Sequenced material: PBMCs. The receptors were gathered from a boy between 10 and 17 years old in good health and CMV-seronegative.

The chain joins TRBV4-3 to TRBJ1-1; D is perhaps TRBD1 (5 bases). Germline V gene data show CDR1 as LGHNA and CDR2 as YSLEER. Trimming pared 3 bases from V and 3 bases from J, leaving 14 bases between. The CDR3 is made up of 15 amino acids. The CDR3 nucleotides are TGCGCCAGCAGCCAGATCAGGGTGACGCACACTGAAGCTTTCTTT. Translation gives CASSQIRVTHTEAFF.

The genes are TRBV6-5 and TRBJ2-7; D ambiguous. The length of the CDR3 is 14 residues. Between the trimmed V and J ends, which lost 2 bases and 7 bases, there was a span of 15 bases. The germline gives CDR1 MNHEY, CDR2 SVGAGI. CDR3 DNA sequence: TGTGCCAGCAGTTACGTTTCCCCCCGTCGGGAGCAGTACTTC. As protein: CASSYVSPRREQYF.

The chain couples TRBV6-1 to TRBJ1-1; the match to TRBD1 covers 9 bases. The CDR3 runs 15 residues. Germline CDR1 MNHNS, CDR2 SASEGT. Trimming at V came to 5 bases and at J to 4 bases, leaving 8 bases not matched to a gene. CDR3: CASSIEGTGPTEAFF. The CDR3 nucleotides read TGTGCCAGCAGTATTGAGGGGACAGGGCCCACTGAAGCTTTCTTT.

This clone was observed once. This rearrangement joins TRBV5-6 to TRBJ1-5, with a weak D call TRBD1 (5 bases). This CDR3 region has 16 residues. CDR1 and CDR2 (germline): SGHDT, YYEEEE. V lost 3 bases and J lost 11, with 24 bases in between. CDR3 sequence: CASSWATEGPGGSQHF. In DNA, the CDR3 is TGTGCCAGCAGCTGGGCCACCGAGGGGCCTGGGGGGTCCCAGCATTTT.

This sequence joins TRBV6-4 and TRBJ2-2; 8 positions agree with TRBD1. Germline V CDR1 and CDR2: MRHNA, SNTAGT. The CDR3 is 15 residues long. Trimming took 0 bases from V and 3 from J; bases not matched to a gene: 0. This CDR3 is CASSDSQGDTGELFF. The CDR3, as DNA: TGTGCCAGCAGTGACTCACAGGGGGACACCGGGGAGCTGTTTTTT.

This chain uses TRBV28 with TRBJ1-1; D is possibly TRBD1 (5 bases). The V end lost 6 bases, the J end lost 0 bases, and 8 bases lay between the germline ends. The germline V gene has CDR1 MDHEN and CDR2 SYDVKM. The CDR3 runs 13 residues. The DNA for the CDR3 is TGTGCCAGCAGGTGGGGGGTGAACACTGAAGCTTTCTTT. This gives the protein CASRWGVNTEAFF. The whole variable domain, filled in from reference TRBV28 and TRBJ1-1, reads DVKVTQSSRYLVKRTGEKVFLECVQDMDHENMFWYRQDPGLGLRLIYFSYDVKMKEKGDIPEGYSVSREKKERFSLILESASTNQTSMYLCASRWGVNTEAFFGQGTRLTVV.

This chain uses TRBV19 with TRBJ2-1; possible D gene TRBD2, 6 bases. Trimming stripped 5 bases from V and 1 base from J, with 18 bases between. In germline, CDR1 is LNHDA, CDR2 SQIVND (reference sequence). This CDR3 has 17 amino acids. The CDR3 DNA is TGTGCCAGTAGTTCGCAGACTAGAAGCGAATCCTACAATGAGCAGTTCTTC. This codes for CASSSQTRSESYNEQFF. Full variable domain (rest looked up from reference TRBV19 and TRBJ2-1): DGGITQSPKYLFRKEGQNVTLSCEQNLNHDAMYWYRQDPGQGLRLIYYSQIVNDFQKGDIAEGYSVSREKKESFPLTVTSAQKNPTAFYLCASSSQTRSESYNEQFFGPGTRLTVL.

The rearrangement joins TRBV9 to TRBJ2-5, with 8 bases fitting TRBD1. The germline CDR1 and CDR2 sequences are SGDLS and YYNGEE. Germline trimming cut 4 bases from V and 5 bases from J; bases unmatched to any gene: 10. This CDR3 contains 15 residues. The CDR3 loop is CASSSRTGLRETQYF. The CDR3 DNA is TGTGCCAGCAGCTCACGGACAGGGCTGAGGGAGACCCAGTACTTC.

As DNA, the CDR3 is TGTGCCAGCAGTCTACGACAGGACACTGAAGCTTTCTTT. Translating gives CASSLRQDTEAFF. The chain is built from TRBV28 and TRBJ1-1, with D perhaps TRBD1 (6 bases). In germline, CDR1 is MDHEN, CDR2 SYDVKM. The length of the CDR3 is 13 residues. Trimming took off 5 bases at V and 3 bases at J, with 10 bases between the two ends. Full variable domain (remainder filled in from reference TRBV28 and TRBJ1-1): DVKVTQSSRYLVKRTGEKVFLECVQDMDHENMFWYRQDPGLGLRLIYFSYDVKMKEKGDIPEGYSVSREKKERFSLILESASTNQTSMYLCASSLRQDTEAFFGQGTRLTVV.

J is TRBJ1-1 and V is TRBV7-2, with 9 bases fitting TRBD1. This CDR3 is 14 amino acids long. Germline values: CDR1 SGHTA, CDR2 FQGNSA. V lost 5 bases and J lost 3; bases outside the gene matches: 4. CDR3: CASSPDRGYTEAFF. CDR3 DNA sequence: TGTGCCAGCAGCCCGGACAGGGGCTACACTGAAGCTTTCTTT.

Concerning this clone: The same CDR3 is also encoded by other DNA sequences in this sample. This chain connects TRBV7-2 to TRBJ2-5; D is possibly TRBD2 (5 bases). The CDR3 totals 13 residues. Trimming pared 5 bases from V and 1 base from J, leaving 8 bases between. CDR1 is SGHTA and CDR2 is FQGNSA in the germline V gene. CDR3 region: CASSRGSQETQYF. The CDR3, as DNA: TGTGCCAGCAGCCGGGGTTCCCAAGAGACCCAGTACTTC.

The gene calls are TRBV7-9 and TRBJ2-5, with 7 bases fitting TRBD1. With V trimmed by 1 base and J by 0 bases, 11 bases remained unmatched. Germline-derived CDR1 and CDR2 are SEHNR and FQNEAQ (reference sequence). The length of the CDR3 is 18 residues. The CDR3 DNA reads TGTGCCAGCAGCTTAGAAGGGGCGACAGGGAAGTACCAAGAGACCCAGTACTTC. Residues: CASSLEGATGKYQETQYF.

V usage is TRBV5-1 and J usage is TRBJ2-1; tentatively, D is TRBD2 (6 bases). Germline lookup yields CDR1 SGHRS and CDR2 YFSETQ. The V end lost 0 bases, the J end lost 0 bases, and 16 bases lay between the germline ends. The CDR3 is 18 amino acids. CDR3 amino acids: CASSLGGERGNSYNEQFF. The CDR3 region has the DNA TGCGCCAGCAGCTTGGGGGGGGAGAGGGGAAACTCCTACAATGAGCAGTTCTTC.

The rearrangement uses TRBV5-1 and TRBJ2-3; D not certain. Between the trimmed V and J ends, which lost 1 base and 6 bases, there was a span of 6 bases. Germline V lookup: CDR1 SGHRS, CDR2 YFSETQ. This CDR3 comprises 12 residues. In nucleotides, the CDR3 is TGCGCCAGCAGCTTGCGAGCGGATACGCAGTATTTT. Translated: CASSLRADTQYF.

In this sample, this clone turned up a few times. V gene TRBV2 combines with J gene TRBJ2-2; the D gene is possibly TRBD1 (5 bases). The CDR3 is 15 amino acids. V was shortened by 2 bases and J by 4 bases, with 11 bases between the two germline ends. Germline loops: CDR1 SNHLY, CDR2 FYNNEI. CDR3 in amino acids: CASSEQGFGTGELFF. The CDR3 DNA is TGTGCCAGCAGTGAACAGGGATTTGGCACCGGGGAGCTGTTTTTT.

The chain employs TRBV7-2 and TRBJ2-7; TRBD2 matches 14 bases. V lost 5 bases and J lost 5; bases outside the gene matches: 5. Germline CDR1 and CDR2: SGHTA and FQGNSA. This CDR3 has 15 residues. The CDR3 is CASSGLAGGFDEQYF. CDR3 nucleotides: TGTGCCAGCAGCGGACTAGCGGGGGGCTTTGACGAGCAGTACTTC.

DNA of the CDR3: TGCGCCAGCAGCCAAGTGCGGAAGGGGTCCTATGGCTACACCTTC. Translation: CASSQVRKGSYGYTF. The chain joins TRBV4-1 to TRBJ1-2, with a tentative D call TRBD1 (5 bases). CDR3 length: 15 amino acids. The V end was cut by 1 base, the J end by 4 bases, with 13 bases between. Germline assignment: CDR1 MGHRA and CDR2 YSYEKL.

The chain carries TRBV6-5 and TRBJ2-1; 7 bases align to TRBD2. The germline CDR1 and CDR2 sequences are MNHEY and SVGAGI. The CDR3 contains 13 residues. J lost 7 bases, V lost 7 bases, and 7 bases had no gene match. CDR3 sequence: CASMKRGANEQFF. Written as DNA, the CDR3 is TGTGCCAGCATGAAGCGGGGAGCGAATGAGCAGTTCTTC.

V and J are TRBV29-1 and TRBJ2-1; D ambiguous. From germline, CDR1 is SQVTM and CDR2 ANQGSEA. The CDR3 consists of 14 residues. Trimming shortened V by 4 bases and J by 0 bases, and 10 bases separated the two germline ends. The DNA of the CDR3 is TGCAGCGTTGGATCGGGTAGCTCCTACAATGAGCAGTTCTTC. Translating gives CSVGSGSSYNEQFF.

This clone was seen a handful of times. The CDR3 bases are TGTGCCAGCTCATACGAGCTGAACACTGAAGCTTTCTTT. This translates into CASSYELNTEAFF. J is TRBJ1-1 and V is TRBV10-3; D is undetermined. The CDR3 covers 13 residues. V was pared by 10 bases and J by 0 bases, with 12 bases between. Germline CDR1 and CDR2: ENHRY and SYGVKD.

J is TRBJ2-5 and V is TRBV5-1; TRBD2 matches at 10 bases. CDR1 and CDR2 (germline): SGHRS, YFSETQ. The CDR3 is made up of 15 amino acids. Trimming at V came to 7 bases and at J to 4 bases, leaving 10 bases not matched to a gene. The CDR3: CASGLAGAGIETQYF. The CDR3 nucleotides read TGCGCCAGCGGCCTAGCGGGGGCGGGCATAGAGACCCAGTACTTC.

J is TRBJ1-6 and V is TRBV14; 8 bases are shared with TRBD1. Looked up from germline, CDR1 is SGHDN and CDR2 is FVKESK. This CDR3 has 15 amino acids. The V and J ends lost 4 bases and 10 bases, in that order; junction bases with no gene match: 9. CDR3 sequence: CASSPWTGWESPLHF. CDR3 nucleotides: TGTGCCAGCAGCCCGTGGACAGGGTGGGAATCACCCCTCCACTTT.

This clone was seen once. The CDR3 region has the DNA TGTGCCAGCAGTCCTCCCAGAAGCGGGAGGGAGCAGTACTTC. Translation: CASSPPRSGREQYF. The chain carries TRBV28 and TRBJ2-7; the match to TRBD2 covers 9 bases. This CDR3 has 14 residues. The V gene's germline CDR1 is MDHEN and CDR2 SYDVKM. With 5 bases clipped from V and 7 bases from J, the junction kept 9 bases outside the gene matches.

The chain combines TRBV4-1 with TRBJ1-5, with 7 bases aligning to TRBD1. From germline, CDR1 is MGHRA and CDR2 YSYEKL. Losses at the gene ends were 0 bases for V and 0 bases for J; bases not matched to a gene: 8. The length of the CDR3 is 18 residues. Here the CDR3 reads CASSQERQGRYSNQPQHF. The CDR3 coding sequence is TGCGCCAGCAGCCAAGAGAGACAGGGTCGATATAGCAATCAGCCCCAGCATTTT.

The chain joins TRBV28 to TRBJ2-1, with 9 bases lining up with TRBD1. The V gene's germline CDR1 is MDHEN and CDR2 SYDVKM. V trimming: 4 bases; J trimming: 4 bases; junction bases outside the gene matches: 8. There are 16 residues in the CDR3. CDR3 residues: CASSSPGQGGYNEQFF. As DNA, the CDR3 is TGTGCCAGCAGTTCTCCGGGACAGGGAGGGTACAATGAGCAGTTCTTC.

This CDR3 is CASGGTSAFNEQFF. The CDR3 DNA reads as TGTGCCAGCGGGGGGACTAGCGCCTTCAATGAGCAGTTCTTC. The rearrangement joins TRBV2 to TRBJ2-1; 10 nucleotides agree with TRBD2. CDR3 length: 14 residues. The J segment lost 6 bases and the V segment lost 8 bases, leaving 7 bases of the junction unmatched. Germline V CDR1 and CDR2: SNHLY, FYNNEI. Complete variable domain (other parts from reference TRBV2 and TRBJ2-1): EPEVTQTPSHQVTQMGQEVILRCVPISNHLYFYWYRQILGQKVEFLVSFYNNEISEKSEIFDDQFSVERPDGSNFTLKIRSTKLEDSAMYFCASGGTSAFNEQFFGPGTRLTVL.

This chain connects TRBV6-4 to TRBJ2-2; tentative D call: TRBD1 (6 bases). The CDR3 sequence is 17 residues long. CDR1 is MRHNA, CDR2 SNTAGT, per germline. Deletions cut 6 bases from V and 4 bases from J, with 21 bases between. Written as DNA, the CDR3 is TGTGCCAGCAGCCCACAATATGAGGGGGTTAGCACCGGGGAGCTGTTTTTT. This sequence encodes CASSPQYEGVSTGELFF.